This T cell receptor beta chain is from a study of CD8+ T cells in alopecia areata (dated by TCRdb to the late 2010s). Study-wide context: Female C3H/HeJ recipients, roughly 6-11 weeks old, were grafted with skin from C3H/HeJ donors with spontaneous alopecia (about 6-13 months old). Human TCRbeta sequencing covered scalp tissue and sorted CD4+ and CD8+ peripheral blood T cells from patchy and totalis/universalis alopecia areata patients and healthy controls. TCRbeta CDR3 regions were amplified by immunoSEQ multiplex PCR with 35 Vbeta forward and 13 Jbeta reverse primers. Scalp clonality was compared across normal scalp (n=4), patchy alopecia areata scalp (n=8), and alopecia totalis/universalis scalp (n=8). RNA was extracted with the PAXgene miRNA kit for fixed scalp, the miRNeasy kit for PBMCs, and the RNeasy kit for mouse skin. High-throughput TCRbeta sequencing was used to examine T cell clonal expansion in alopecia areata in both the C3H/HeJ mouse model and human patients. Results and caveats for the whole study, not just this receptor: Shared TCR sequences between patients were less evident than in mice, which may be partly attributable to HLA diversity in the patient population. Compared with normal scalp, lesional scalp, particularly in alopecia totalis/universalis, had higher clonality and more expanded CD8+ clones, which suggests antigenic drive. Unlike mouse skin, where gammadelta T cells dominate, normal human skin contains resident alphabeta T cells that get sequenced too, which complicates analysis of the scalp TCR repertoire.

Pooled mouse cutaneous lymph node cells were stained for CD4, CD8alpha, NKG2D, NKG2ACE and other markers and were then sorted on a BD Influx. Turning to this clone: Its binding antigen is unknown. Because this receptor comes from a mouse, its gene names and germline sequences follow the mouse reference. The read stops 4 residues short of the end of the CDR3; the missing end is completed from the germline J gene.

Library construction relied on the immunoSEQ multiplex PCR assay. For TCR sequencing, RNA was extracted from every sample and reverse transcribed into cDNA to serve as template. First-strand cDNA was synthesized using SuperScript III with a 2:1 mix of oligo-dT and random hexamers. Amplification bias was assessed with a synthetic immune receptor repertoire, and residual bias was removed computationally. Sequencing of the libraries was done on Illumina HiSeq using 60 bp reads that spanned the CDR3 and were read from J toward V. The study's own analysis went as follows. Raw reads were preprocessed to remove errors, and CDR3 was defined by IMGT conventions from the conserved cysteine to phenylalanine. Clonality was computed as 1 minus the Shannon entropy, with the entropy normalized by log2 of the number of productive unique TCRs. Whether scalp clones were CD4 or CD8 was inferred by matching scalp TCRbeta sequences against CD4 and CD8 repertoires sorted from blood. This is the immuneACCESS table as TCRdb keeps it, with only in-frame sequences that have V and J called. A part of the clones is gone; compared with another copy, unresolved V genes explain less than half, and the rest is unexplained. V and J calls and clone size follow that table, whereas D and trimming were derived from the DNA. The sample features approximately 280,000 clones, and none is a singleton. The top ten hold less than 1.5% of the sample.

From the cysteine up to the phenylalanine, the CDR3 has a length of 17 residues. The DNA covers only part of the CDR3, 39 bases in frame from base 1. Clipping removes 0 bases from V and 2 bases from J, with 6 as the unmatched junction base count. CDR1 and CDR2, per the germline V gene, are NNHDY and SYVADS. In this chain, TRBV13-3 is recombined with TRBJ2-5; 10 nucleotides in the junction match TRBD2. The clonotype was recovered from a C3H/HeJ mouse with alopecia areata. These mice carry the MHC haplotype H2-k. Material for sequencing was CD4+ T cells sorted from a lymph node. CDR3 DNA, as far as it was read: TGTGCCAGCAGTGATGTGGCTGGGGGGGCAGGCCAAGAC. Its product reads: CASSDVAGGAGQD. The CDR3 in full is CASSDVAGGAGQDTQYF.